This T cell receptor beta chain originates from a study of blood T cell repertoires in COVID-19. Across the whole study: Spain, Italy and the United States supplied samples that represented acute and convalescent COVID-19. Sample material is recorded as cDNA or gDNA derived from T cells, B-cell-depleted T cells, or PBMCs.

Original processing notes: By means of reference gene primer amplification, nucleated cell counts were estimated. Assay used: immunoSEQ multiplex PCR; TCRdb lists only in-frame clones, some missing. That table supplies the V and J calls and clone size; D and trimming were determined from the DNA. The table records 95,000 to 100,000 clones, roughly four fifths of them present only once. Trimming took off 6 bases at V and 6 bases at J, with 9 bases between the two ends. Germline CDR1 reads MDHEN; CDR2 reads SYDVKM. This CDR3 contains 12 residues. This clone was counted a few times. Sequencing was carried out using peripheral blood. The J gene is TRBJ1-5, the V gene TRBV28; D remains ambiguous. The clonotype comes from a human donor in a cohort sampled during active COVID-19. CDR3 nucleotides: TGTGCCAGCAGGCCTAGTGGTCAGCCCCAGCATTTT. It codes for CASRPSGQPQHF.